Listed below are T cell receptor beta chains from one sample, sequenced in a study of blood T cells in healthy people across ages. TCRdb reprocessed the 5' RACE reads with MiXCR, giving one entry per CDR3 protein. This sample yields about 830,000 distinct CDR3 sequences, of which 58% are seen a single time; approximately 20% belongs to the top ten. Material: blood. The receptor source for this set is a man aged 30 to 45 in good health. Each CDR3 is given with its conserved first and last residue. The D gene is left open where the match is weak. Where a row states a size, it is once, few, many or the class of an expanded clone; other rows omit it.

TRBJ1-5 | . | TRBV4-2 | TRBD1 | CASSPRDRDSNQPQHF | TGTGCCAGCAGCCCCCGGGACAGGGATAGCAATCAGCCCCAGCATTTT
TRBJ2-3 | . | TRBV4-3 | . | CASSQGNSVTDTQYF | TGCGCCAGCAGCCAAGGGAATAGCGTAACAGATACGCAGTATTTT
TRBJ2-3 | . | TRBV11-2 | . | CASSRYYEGGDTQYF | TGTGCCAGCAGCCGGTATTACGAGGGTGGAGATACGCAGTATTTT
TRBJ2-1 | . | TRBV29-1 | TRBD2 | CSVEGGGRLYNEQFF | TGCAGCGTTGAGGGAGGCGGGAGGCTCTACAATGAGCAGTTCTTC
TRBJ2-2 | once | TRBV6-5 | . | CASSYGGGTGELFF | TGTGCCAGCAGTTACGGGGGTGGCACCGGGGAGCTGTTTTTT
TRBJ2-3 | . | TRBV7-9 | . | CASSPENTQYF | TGTGCCAGCAGCCCAGAAAATACGCAGTATTTT
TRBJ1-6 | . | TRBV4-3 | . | CASSLQPAGNSPLHF | TGCGCCAGCAGCCTACAACCGGCGGGGAATTCACCCCTCCACTTT
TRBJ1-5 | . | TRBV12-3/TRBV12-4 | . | CASSLRLRGEQPQHF | TGTGCCAGCAGCCTTAGGCTCAGGGGAGAACAGCCCCAGCATTTT
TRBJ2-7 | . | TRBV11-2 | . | CASSLENAGFYEQYF | TGTGCCAGCAGCCTAGAGAACGCGGGTTTCTACGAGCAGTACTTC
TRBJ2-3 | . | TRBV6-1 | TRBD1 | CASRPTGDTQYF | TGTGCCAGCAGGCCGACAGGGGATACGCAGTATTTT
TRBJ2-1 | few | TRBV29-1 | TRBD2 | CSVVSGGHNEQFF | TGCAGCGTTGTAAGCGGGGGCCACAATGAGCAGTTCTTC
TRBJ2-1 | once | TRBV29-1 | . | CSVSIGNPEQFF | TGCAGCGTCTCGATCGGCAATCCTGAGCAGTTCTTC
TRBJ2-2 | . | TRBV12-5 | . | CSSGLLLRDTGELFF | TGTTCTAGTGGACTTCTCCTCAGGGACACCGGGGAGCTGTTTTTT
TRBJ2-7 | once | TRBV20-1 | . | CSARDGGFYEQYF | TGCAGTGCTAGAGATGGCGGGTTCTACGAGCAGTACTTC
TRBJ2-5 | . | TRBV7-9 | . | CASSLGTVPETQYF | TGTGCCAGCAGCTTAGGGACAGTCCCAGAGACCCAGTACTTC
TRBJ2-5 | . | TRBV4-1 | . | CASSPLGLTQETQYF | TGCGCCAGCAGCCCCTTAGGGCTAACTCAAGAGACCCAGTATTTC